This T cell receptor (gamma chain) was found in a study of Vδ1+ human thymocytes. General study results and limits: In the thymus, TRG and TRD repertoires looked highly polyclonal with Gaussian CDR3 lengths.

Thymocytes were sorted as CD3+ TCRVdelta1+ TCRVdelta2- after alphabeta T cell depletion. Extracted RNA was reverse transcribed into cDNA. The CDR3 regions were amplified by multiplex PCR from V-gene primers to a constant-region primer. TCRdb used CATT to re-call clones from the multiplex PCR reads. The repertoire includes 20,000 to 25,000 gamma-chain clones, about 13% of them detected once, and about 2% sits in the top ten. This CDR3 region has 15 residues. The germline V gene has CDR1 EGSNGY and CDR2 YDSYNSKV. Trimming removed 0 bases from V and 3 bases from J; junction bases left unmatched: 8. Turning to this clone: Its antigen is as yet unknown.

The sequencing input was Vdelta1+ gamma-delta thymocytes from the thymus. This sample's subset: FACS-sorted CD3+ TCRalphabeta- TCRVdelta1+ TCRVdelta2- thymocytes. The sequence came from a child younger than two who had congenital heart surgery. The V call is TRGV2, the J call TRGJ1 or TRGJ2. The CDR3 DNA follows: TGTGCCACCTGGGACGGGCCGGGGTGTTATTATAAGAAACTCTTT. Its protein is CATWDGPGCYYKKLF.